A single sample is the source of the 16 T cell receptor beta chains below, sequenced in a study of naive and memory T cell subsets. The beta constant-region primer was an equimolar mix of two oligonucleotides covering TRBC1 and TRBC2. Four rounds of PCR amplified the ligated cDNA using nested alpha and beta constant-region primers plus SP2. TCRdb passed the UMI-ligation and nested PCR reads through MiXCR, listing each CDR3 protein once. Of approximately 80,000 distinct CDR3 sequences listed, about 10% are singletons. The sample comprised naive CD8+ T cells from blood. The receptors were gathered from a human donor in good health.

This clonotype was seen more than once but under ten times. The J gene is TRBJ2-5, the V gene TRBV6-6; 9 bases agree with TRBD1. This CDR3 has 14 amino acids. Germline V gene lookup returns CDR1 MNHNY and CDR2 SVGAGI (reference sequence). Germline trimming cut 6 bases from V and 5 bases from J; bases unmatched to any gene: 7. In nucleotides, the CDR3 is TGTGCCAGCAGCCTCGATACAGGGGGCGAGACCCAGTACTTC. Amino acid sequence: CASSLDTGGETQYF.

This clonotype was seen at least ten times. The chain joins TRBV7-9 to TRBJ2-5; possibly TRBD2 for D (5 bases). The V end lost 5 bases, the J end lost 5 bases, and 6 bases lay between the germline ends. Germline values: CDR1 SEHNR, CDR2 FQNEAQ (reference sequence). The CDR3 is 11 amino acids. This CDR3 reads CASSRGETQYF. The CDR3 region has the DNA TGTGCCAGCAGCAGAGGGGAGACCCAGTACTTC.

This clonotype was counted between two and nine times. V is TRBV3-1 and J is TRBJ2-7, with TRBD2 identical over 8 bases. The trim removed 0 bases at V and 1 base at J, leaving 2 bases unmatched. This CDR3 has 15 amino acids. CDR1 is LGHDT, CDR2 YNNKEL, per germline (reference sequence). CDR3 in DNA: TGTGCCAGCAGCCAAGAGCCTAGCGGGTCCTACGAGCAGTACTTC. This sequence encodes CASSQEPSGSYEQYF.

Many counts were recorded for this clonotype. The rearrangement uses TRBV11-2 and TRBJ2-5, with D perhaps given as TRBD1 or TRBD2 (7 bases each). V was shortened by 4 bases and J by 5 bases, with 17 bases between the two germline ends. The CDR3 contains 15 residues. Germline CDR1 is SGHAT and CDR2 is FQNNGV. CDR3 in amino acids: CASSSTTGREETQYF. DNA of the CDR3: TGTGCCAGCAGCTCCACGACAGGGCGGGAGGAGACCCAGTACTTC.

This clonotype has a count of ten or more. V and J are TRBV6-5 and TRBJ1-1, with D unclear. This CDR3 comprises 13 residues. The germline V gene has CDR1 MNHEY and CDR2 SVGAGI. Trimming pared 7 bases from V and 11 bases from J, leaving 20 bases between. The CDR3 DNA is TGTGCCAGCATCCCTCCCAGTGCACAGTTCGCTTTCTTT. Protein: CASIPPSAQFAFF.

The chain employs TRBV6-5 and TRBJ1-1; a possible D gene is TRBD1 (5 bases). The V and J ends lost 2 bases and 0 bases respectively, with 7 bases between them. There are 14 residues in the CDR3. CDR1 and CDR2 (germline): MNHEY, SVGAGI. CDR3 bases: TGTGCCAGCAGTTACGGCAGGGTGAACACTGAAGCTTTCTTT. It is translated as CASSYGRVNTEAFF.

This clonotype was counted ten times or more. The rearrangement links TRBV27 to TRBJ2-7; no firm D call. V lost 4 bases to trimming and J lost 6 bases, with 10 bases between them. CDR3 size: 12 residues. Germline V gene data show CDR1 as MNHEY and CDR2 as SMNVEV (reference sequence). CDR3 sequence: CASSYIGSEQYF. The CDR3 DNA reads TGTGCCAGCAGTTACATCGGTTCCGAGCAGTACTTC.

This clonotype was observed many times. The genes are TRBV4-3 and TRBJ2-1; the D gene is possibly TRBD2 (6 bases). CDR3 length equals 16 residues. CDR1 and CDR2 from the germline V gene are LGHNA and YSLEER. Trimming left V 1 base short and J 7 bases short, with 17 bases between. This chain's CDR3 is CASSQGPGTGANEQFF. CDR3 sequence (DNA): TGCGCCAGCAGCCAAGGTCCCGGGACTGGAGCAAATGAGCAGTTCTTC.

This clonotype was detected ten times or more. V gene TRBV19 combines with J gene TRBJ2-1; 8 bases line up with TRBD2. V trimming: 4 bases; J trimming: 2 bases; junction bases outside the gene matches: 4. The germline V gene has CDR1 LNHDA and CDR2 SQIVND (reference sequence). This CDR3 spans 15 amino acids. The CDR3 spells CASSTSGRTYNEQFF. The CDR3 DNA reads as TGTGCCAGTAGTACTAGCGGGCGGACCTACAATGAGCAGTTCTTC.

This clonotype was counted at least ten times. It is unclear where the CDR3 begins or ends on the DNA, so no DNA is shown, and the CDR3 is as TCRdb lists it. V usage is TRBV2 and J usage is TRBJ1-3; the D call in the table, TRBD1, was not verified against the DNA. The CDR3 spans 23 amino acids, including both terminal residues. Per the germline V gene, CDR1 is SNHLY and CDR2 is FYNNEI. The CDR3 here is CAEDSAMYFCAIVTGAVGNTIYF.

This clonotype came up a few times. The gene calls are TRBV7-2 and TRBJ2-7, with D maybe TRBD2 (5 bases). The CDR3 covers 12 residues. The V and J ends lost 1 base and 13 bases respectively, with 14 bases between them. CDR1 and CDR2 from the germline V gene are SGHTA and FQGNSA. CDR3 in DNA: TGTGCCAGCAGCTTAGAGTTGAGGGATGTATACTTC. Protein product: CASSLELRDVYF.

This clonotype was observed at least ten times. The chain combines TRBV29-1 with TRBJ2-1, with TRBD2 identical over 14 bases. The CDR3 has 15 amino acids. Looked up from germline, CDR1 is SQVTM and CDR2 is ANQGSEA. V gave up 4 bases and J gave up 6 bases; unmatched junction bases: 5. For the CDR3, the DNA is TGCAGCGTTGGGGGACTAGCGGGAGATCTCAATGAGCAGTTCTTC. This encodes CSVGGLAGDLNEQFF.

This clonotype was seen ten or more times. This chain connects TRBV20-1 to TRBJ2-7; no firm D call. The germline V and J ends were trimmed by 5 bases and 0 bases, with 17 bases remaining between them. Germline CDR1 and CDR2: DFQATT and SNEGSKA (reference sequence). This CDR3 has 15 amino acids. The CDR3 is CSADERRTSSYEQYF. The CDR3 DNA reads TGCAGTGCTGACGAACGACGGACGAGCTCCTACGAGCAGTACTTC.

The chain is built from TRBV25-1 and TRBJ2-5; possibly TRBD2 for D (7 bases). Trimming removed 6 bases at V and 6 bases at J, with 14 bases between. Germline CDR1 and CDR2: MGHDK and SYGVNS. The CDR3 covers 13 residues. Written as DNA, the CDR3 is TGTGCCAGCAGGCGCGGGGGCGAACAGACCCAGTACTTC. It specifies CASRRGGEQTQYF.

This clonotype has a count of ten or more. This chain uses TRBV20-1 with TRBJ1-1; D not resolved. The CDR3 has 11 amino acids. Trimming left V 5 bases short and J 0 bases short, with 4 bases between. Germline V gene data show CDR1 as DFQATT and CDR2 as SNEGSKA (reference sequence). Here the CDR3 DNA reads TGCAGTGCTTCTATGAACACTGAAGCTTTCTTT. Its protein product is CSASMNTEAFF.

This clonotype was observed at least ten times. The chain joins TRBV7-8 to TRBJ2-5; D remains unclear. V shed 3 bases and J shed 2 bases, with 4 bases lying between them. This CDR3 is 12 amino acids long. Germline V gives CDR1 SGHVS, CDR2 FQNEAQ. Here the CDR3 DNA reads TGTGCCAGCAGCTTCTATCAAGAGACCCAGTACTTC. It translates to CASSFYQETQYF.